This TCR beta chain was documented in a study of blood T cells in healthy people across ages. Then a second PCR, running about 7 to 11 cycles, was carried out with a sample-barcoded 5' primer and a J-beta primer mix. Every individual sample yielded 2.5 million or more paired-end reads (each containing CDR3). TCRdb re-analysed the 5' RACE reads in MiXCR, keeping a single row per CDR3 protein. The sample has around 1,600,000 distinct CDR3 sequences, roughly 43% seen once. A remark on this clonotype: Its antigen is not identified.

Study findings and constraints: It was the long-lived donors that had more naive CD4+ cells and higher diversity than aged donors.

Deletions cut 5 bases from V and 10 bases from J, with 12 bases between. The CDR3 spans 12 residues. Germline V gene lookup returns CDR1 SEHNR and CDR2 FQNEAQ (reference sequence). Sequenced input: blood. This clonotype was obtained from a woman aged 18-29 years in good health. This sequence joins TRBV7-9 and TRBJ1-5; weak D call: TRBD1 (6 bases). The CDR3 DNA sequence: TGTGCCAGCAGCCCCCAGGGGTTACCCCAGCATTTT. Its translation is CASSPQGLPQHF. Full variable domain (rest looked up from reference TRBV7-9 and TRBJ1-5): DTGVSQNPRHKITKRGQNVTFRCDPISEHNRLYWYRQTLGQGPEFLTYFQNEAQLEKSRLLSDRFSAERPKGSFSTLEIQRTEQGDSAMYLCASSPQGLPQHFGDGTRLSIL.